This T cell receptor (beta chain) stems from a study of cytomegalovirus exposure and HLA in healthy donors. Study-wide results and caveats: According to reports, the classifier identified cytomegalovirus status with high specificity and sensitivity. Many donors shared some public TCRs, even though most TCR sequences were rare.

A note on this clone: Its antigen is undetermined.

Looked up from germline, CDR1 is SEHNR and CDR2 is FQNEAQ (reference sequence). The CDR3 consists of 13 residues. Trimming pared 5 bases from V and 7 bases from J, leaving 11 bases between. Profiling relied on immunoSEQ multiplex PCR, and the TCRdb table lists in-frame clones only, not all of them. Here the sample spans roughly 150,000 clones, 95% to 97% being singletons. What was sequenced was PBMCs. This chain joins TRBV7-9 and TRBJ2-2; D is uncertain. The receptor was isolated from a woman under 30 in good health and CMV-seronegative. DNA for the CDR3: TGTGCCAGCAGCCTCGAAGCCTTCGGGGAGCTGTTTTTT. Translated, it gives CASSLEAFGELFF.